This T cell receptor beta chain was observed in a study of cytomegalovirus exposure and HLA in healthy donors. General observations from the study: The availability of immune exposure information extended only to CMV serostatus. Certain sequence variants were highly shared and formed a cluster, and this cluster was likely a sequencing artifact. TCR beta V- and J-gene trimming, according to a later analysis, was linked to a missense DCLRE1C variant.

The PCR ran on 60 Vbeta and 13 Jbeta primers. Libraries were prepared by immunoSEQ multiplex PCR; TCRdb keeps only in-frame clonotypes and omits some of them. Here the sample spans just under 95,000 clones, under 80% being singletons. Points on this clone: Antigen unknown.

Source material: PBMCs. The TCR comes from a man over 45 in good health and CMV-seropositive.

The CDR3 DNA reads TGTGCCGGCGAGACAGGGAGTGGAAACACCATATATTTT. Translated, it gives CAGETGSGNTIYF. This chain connects TRBV7-9 to TRBJ1-3, with TRBD1 matching 7 bases. Germline V CDR1 and CDR2: SEHNR, FQNEAQ (reference sequence). This CDR3 is 13 amino acids long. After removal of 11 bases from V and 3 bases from J, the junction contained 7 bases not matched to a gene.